These 2 T cell receptor beta chains were all obtained from the same sample, sequenced in a study of T cell responses to AZD1222 COVID-19 vaccine. Profiling relied on immunoSEQ multiplex PCR, and the TCRdb table lists in-frame clones only, not all of them. Among roughly 130,000 clones listed, 70% to 90% were seen once. Material: peripheral blood, obtained on day 0 of AZD1222 vaccination. These receptors all come from an adult in good health.

The chain employs TRBV5-1 and TRBJ2-3, with D possibly TRBD2 on 6 matching bases. Trimming shortened V by 1 base and J by 4 bases, and 7 bases separated the two germline ends. The germline V gene encodes CDR1 SGHRS and CDR2 YFSETQ. The length of the CDR3 is 13 residues. CDR3 sequence: CASSLSGADTQYF. In DNA form, the CDR3 reads TGCGCCAGCAGCTTGTCGGGGGCAGATACGCAGTATTTT.

The rearrangement joins TRBV14 to TRBJ2-5, with 10 bases identical to TRBD2. Germline-derived CDR1 and CDR2 are SGHDN and FVKESK. The CDR3 loop spans 15 amino acids. J gave up 2 bases and V 9 bases, and 9 bases lay outside the gene matches. This CDR3 is CASPSSGRRQETQYF. In DNA, the CDR3 is TGTGCCAGTCCCTCTAGCGGGAGAAGACAAGAGACCCAGTACTTC.